The rows below give T cell receptor beta chains drawn from one sample of a study of shared clonotypes between healthy human individuals. The data were produced by immunoSEQ multiplex PCR, yet TCRdb's version contains in-frame clones alone and is incomplete. The sample lists about 1.5 million clones, more than 95% occurring once. The material sequenced was naive CD4+ T cells sorted from blood. The receptors here all came from a man younger than 45 in good health. Each CDR3 is given with its conserved first and last residue. The D gene is left open where the match is weak. Some rows have no size entry. The others give once, few or many, or a class for an expanded clone.

TRBJ2-3	TRBV6-1	-	-	CASLTAEGLPDTQYF	TGTGCCAGCTTGACTGCGGAGGGCCTTCCAGATACGCAGTATTTT
TRBJ2-2	TRBV28	-	-	CASSTLLGTGELFF	TGTGCCAGCAGTACGTTATTAGGGACCGGGGAGCTGTTTTTT
TRBJ1-4	TRBV27	-	-	CASSPGEAGRQLFF	TGTGCCAGCAGTCCGGGGGAGGCCGGAAGGCAACTGTTTTTT
TRBJ1-1	TRBV7-9	-	-	CASRWRTDEGAFF	TGTGCCAGCAGGTGGAGGACGGACGAAGGGGCTTTCTTT
TRBJ1-2	TRBV6-1	-	TRBD1	CASSMTGPNYGYTF	TGTGCCAGCAGTATGACAGGGCCTAACTATGGCTACACCTTC
TRBJ2-5	TRBV5-1	-	-	CASSFGLIQETQYF	TGCGCCAGCAGCTTTGGACTAATCCAAGAGACCCAGTACTTC
TRBJ2-1	TRBV9	-	TRBD2	CASSVGTSGYSSYNEQFF	TGTGCCAGCAGCGTAGGCACTAGCGGGTATAGCTCCTACAATGAGCAGTTCTTC
TRBJ2-7	TRBV28	-	-	CAAGWGDGSYEQYF	TGTGCCGCGGGTTGGGGTGACGGGTCCTACGAGCAGTACTTC
TRBJ1-3	TRBV5-4	-	-	CASSLGQAFSGNTIYF	TGTGCCAGCAGCTTGGGGCAGGCCTTCTCTGGAAACACCATATATTTT
TRBJ2-5	TRBV5-1	-	-	CASSHLGLGETQYF	TGCGCCAGCAGCCACCTGGGGCTTGGGGAGACCCAGTACTTC
TRBJ1-5	TRBV6-6	many	TRBD1	CASSPGTGQPQHF	TGTGCCAGCAGTCCCGGGACAGGTCAGCCCCAGCATTTT